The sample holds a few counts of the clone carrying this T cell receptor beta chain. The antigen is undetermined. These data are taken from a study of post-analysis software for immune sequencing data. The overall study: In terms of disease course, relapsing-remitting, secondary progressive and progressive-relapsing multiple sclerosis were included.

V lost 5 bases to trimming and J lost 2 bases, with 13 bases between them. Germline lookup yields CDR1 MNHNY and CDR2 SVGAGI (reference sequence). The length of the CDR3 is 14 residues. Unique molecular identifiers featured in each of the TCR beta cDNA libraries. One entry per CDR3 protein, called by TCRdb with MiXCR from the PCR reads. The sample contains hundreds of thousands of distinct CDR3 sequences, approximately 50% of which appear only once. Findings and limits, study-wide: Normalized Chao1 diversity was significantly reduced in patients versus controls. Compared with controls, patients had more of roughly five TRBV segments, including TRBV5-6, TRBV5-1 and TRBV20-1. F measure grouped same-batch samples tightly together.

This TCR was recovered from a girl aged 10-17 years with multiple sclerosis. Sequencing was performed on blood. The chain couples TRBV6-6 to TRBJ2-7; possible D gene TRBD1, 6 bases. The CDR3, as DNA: TGTGCCAGCAGTCCGACAGGCGTTGCCTACGAGCAGTACTTC. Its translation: CASSPTGVAYEQYF.